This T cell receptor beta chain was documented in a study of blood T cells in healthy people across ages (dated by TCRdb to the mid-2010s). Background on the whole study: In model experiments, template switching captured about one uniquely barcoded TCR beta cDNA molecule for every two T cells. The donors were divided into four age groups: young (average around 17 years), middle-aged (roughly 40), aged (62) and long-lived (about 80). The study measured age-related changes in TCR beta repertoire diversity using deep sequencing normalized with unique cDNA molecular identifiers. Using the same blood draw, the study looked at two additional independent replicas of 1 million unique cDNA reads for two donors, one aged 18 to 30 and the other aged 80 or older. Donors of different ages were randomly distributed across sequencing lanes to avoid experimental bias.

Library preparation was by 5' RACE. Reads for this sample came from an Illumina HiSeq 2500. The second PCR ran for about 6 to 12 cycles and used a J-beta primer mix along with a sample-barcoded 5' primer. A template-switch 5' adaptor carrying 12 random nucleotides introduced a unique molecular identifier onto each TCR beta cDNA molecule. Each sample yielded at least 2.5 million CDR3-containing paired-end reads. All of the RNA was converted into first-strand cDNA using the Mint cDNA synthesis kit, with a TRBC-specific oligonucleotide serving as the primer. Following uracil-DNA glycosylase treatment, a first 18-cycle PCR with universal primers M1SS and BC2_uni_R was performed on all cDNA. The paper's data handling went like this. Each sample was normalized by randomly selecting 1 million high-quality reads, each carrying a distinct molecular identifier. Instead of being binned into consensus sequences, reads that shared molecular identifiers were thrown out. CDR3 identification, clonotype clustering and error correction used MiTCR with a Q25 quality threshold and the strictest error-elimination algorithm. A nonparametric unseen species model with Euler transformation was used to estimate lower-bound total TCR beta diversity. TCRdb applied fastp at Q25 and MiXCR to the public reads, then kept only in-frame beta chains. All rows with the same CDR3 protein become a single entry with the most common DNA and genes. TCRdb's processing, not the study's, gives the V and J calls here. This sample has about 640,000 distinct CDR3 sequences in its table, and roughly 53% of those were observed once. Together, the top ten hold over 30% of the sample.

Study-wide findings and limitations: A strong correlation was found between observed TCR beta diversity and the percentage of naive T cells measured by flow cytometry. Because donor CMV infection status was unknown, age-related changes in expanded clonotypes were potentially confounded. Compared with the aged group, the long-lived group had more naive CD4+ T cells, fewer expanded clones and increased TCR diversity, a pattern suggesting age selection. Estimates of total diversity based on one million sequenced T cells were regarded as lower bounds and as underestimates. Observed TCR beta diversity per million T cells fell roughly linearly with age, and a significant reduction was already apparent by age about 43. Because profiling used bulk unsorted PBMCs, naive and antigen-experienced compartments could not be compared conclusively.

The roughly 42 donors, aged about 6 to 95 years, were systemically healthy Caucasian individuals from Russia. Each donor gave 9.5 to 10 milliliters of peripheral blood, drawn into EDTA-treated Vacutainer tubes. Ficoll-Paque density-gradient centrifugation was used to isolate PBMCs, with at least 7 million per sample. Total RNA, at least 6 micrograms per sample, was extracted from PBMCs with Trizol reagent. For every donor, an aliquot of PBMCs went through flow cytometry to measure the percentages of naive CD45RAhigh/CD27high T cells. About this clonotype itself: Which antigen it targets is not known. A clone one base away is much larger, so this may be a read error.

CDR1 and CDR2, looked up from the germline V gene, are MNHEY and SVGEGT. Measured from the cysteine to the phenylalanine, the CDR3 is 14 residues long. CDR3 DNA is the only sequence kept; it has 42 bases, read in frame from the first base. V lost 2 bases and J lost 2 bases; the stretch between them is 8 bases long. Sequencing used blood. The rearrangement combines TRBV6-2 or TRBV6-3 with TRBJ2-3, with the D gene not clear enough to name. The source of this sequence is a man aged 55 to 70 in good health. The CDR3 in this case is CASSYLQSTDTQYF. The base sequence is TGTGCCAGCAGTTACCTACAGTCCACAGATACGCAGTATTTT.